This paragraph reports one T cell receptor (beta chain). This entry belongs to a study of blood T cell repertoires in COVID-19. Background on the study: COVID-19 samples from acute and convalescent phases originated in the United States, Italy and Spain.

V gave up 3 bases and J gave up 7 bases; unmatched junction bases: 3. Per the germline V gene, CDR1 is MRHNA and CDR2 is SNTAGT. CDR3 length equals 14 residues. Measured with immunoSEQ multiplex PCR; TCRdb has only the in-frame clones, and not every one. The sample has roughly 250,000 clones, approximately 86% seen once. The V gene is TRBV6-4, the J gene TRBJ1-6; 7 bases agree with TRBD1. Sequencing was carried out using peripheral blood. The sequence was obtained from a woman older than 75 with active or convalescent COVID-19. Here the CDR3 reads CASSEGTVNSPLHF. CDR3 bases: TGTGCCAGCAGTGAAGGGACAGTAAATTCACCCCTCCACTTT.